A single sample gave rise to the 28 T cell receptor beta chains below, sequenced in a study of blood T cell repertoires in COVID-19. Here immunoSEQ multiplex PCR was the method, and the copy in TCRdb shows in-frame clones only, minus some. Found here are roughly 230,000 clones, 90% of them singletons; the top ten hold under 2.5%. Input material: peripheral blood. These receptors all come from a woman aged 55-70 years with COVID-19, enrolled during active disease.

This chain links TRBV3-1 (or the pseudogene TRBV3-2) with TRBJ2-5, with TRBD1 as a possible D gene (6 bases). Germline lookup yields CDR1 LGHDT and CDR2 YNNKEL (reference sequence). Trimming stripped 6 bases from V and 2 bases from J, with 19 bases between. There are 16 residues in the CDR3. CDR3 nucleotide sequence: TGTGCCAGCAGTCGCAGGGGTGGGGGCCTACAAGAGACCCAGTACTTC. Its translation is CASSRRGGGLQETQYF.

The rearrangement joins TRBV6-2 or TRBV6-3 to TRBJ2-1; 7 bases agree with TRBD2. V trimming: 4 bases; J trimming: 5 bases; junction bases outside the gene matches: 5. Germline-derived CDR1 and CDR2 are MNHEY and SVGEGT. CDR3 length equals 14 residues. CDR3 residues: CASSWGGNNNEQFF. Here the CDR3 DNA reads TGTGCCAGCAGTTGGGGGGGAAATAACAATGAGCAGTTCTTC.

V and J are TRBV19 and TRBJ1-2, with D perhaps TRBD1 (5 bases). This CDR3 comprises 16 residues. Trimming shortened V by 5 bases and J by 0 bases, and 16 bases separated the two germline ends. Germline V gene data show CDR1 as LNHDA and CDR2 as SQIVND (reference sequence). The CDR3: CASSFVTGLANYGYTF. DNA for the CDR3: TGTGCCAGTAGTTTCGTAACAGGACTAGCTAACTATGGCTACACCTTC.

This rearrangement joins TRBV19 to TRBJ1-5, with D perhaps matching TRBD1 (5 bases). Germline values: CDR1 LNHDA, CDR2 SQIVND (reference sequence). The CDR3 sequence is 17 residues long. Trimming stripped 0 bases from V and 2 bases from J, with 14 bases between. The CDR3 DNA reads as TGTGCCAGTAGTATAGAGGGTTGGAGGGGCGGCAATCAGCCCCAGCATTTT. Translation gives CASSIEGWRGGNQPQHF.

The J gene is TRBJ2-7, the V gene TRBV18; 10 nucleotides agree with TRBD2. Germline V gives CDR1 KGHSH, CDR2 LQKENI. The CDR3 length is 15 residues. The V gene end was trimmed by 2 bases and the J gene end by 2 bases; junction bases not matched to a gene: 3. The CDR3 is CASSPTSGATYEQYF. The CDR3 region has the DNA TGTGCCAGCTCACCAACTAGCGGGGCAACCTACGAGCAGTACTTC. The full variable domain, its missing parts supplied by reference TRBV18 and TRBJ2-7, is NAGVMQNPRHLVRRRGQEARLRCSPMKGHSHVYWYRQLPEEGLKFMVYLQKENIIDESGMPKERFSAEFPKEGPSILRIQQVVRGDSAAYFCASSPTSGATYEQYFGPGTRLTVT.

The chain couples TRBV9 to TRBJ1-4, with 7 bases identical to TRBD1. Germline V gene sequence: CDR1 SGDLS, CDR2 YYNGEE. This CDR3 has 15 residues. Losses at the gene ends were 1 base for V and 6 bases for J; bases not matched to a gene: 6. This CDR3 is CASSVKQGLDEKLFF. The CDR3 region has the DNA TGTGCCAGCAGCGTAAAACAGGGGCTGGATGAAAAACTGTTTTTT.

The chain links TRBV4-1 to TRBJ1-2; TRBD1 aligns across 8 bases. The CDR3 spans 15 residues. Germline loops: CDR1 MGHRA, CDR2 YSYEKL. V dropped 4 bases and J dropped 4; count of bases not matched to a gene: 8. The CDR3: CASSPRDRGGYGYTF. The CDR3 region has the DNA TGCGCCAGCAGCCCCCGCGACAGGGGCGGCTATGGCTACACCTTC.

The genes are TRBV19 and TRBJ1-1, with a weak D call TRBD1 (5 bases). The CDR3 runs 15 residues. Germline V gives CDR1 LNHDA, CDR2 SQIVND (reference sequence). Trimming took off 2 bases at V and 0 bases at J, with 10 bases between the two ends. The CDR3 DNA follows: TGTGCCAGTAGTATATATGCAGGGATGAACACTGAAGCTTTCTTT. It yields the protein CASSIYAGMNTEAFF.

This chain links TRBV7-8 with TRBJ1-2; D perhaps matches TRBD1 (5 bases). CDR1 and CDR2 from the germline V gene are SGHVS and FQNEAQ. Trimming left V 5 bases short and J 4 bases short, with 23 bases between. The CDR3 has 17 residues. The CDR3 DNA is TGTGCCAGCAGCGTACTCGTTCGGCGAAGGGACTTCTATGGCTACACCTTC. This sequence encodes CASSVLVRRRDFYGYTF. The variable domain in full, completed from reference TRBV7-8 and TRBJ1-2, reads GAGVSQSPRYKVAKRGQDVALRCDPISGHVSLFWYQQALGQGPEFLTYFQNEAQLDKSGLPSDRFFAERPEGSVSTLKIQRTQQEDSAVYLCASSVLVRRRDFYGYTFGSGTRLTVV.

V is TRBV7-2 and J is TRBJ2-1, with D perhaps matching TRBD2 (5 bases). V lost 6 bases and J lost 0, with 9 bases in between. The CDR3 sequence is 14 residues long. Germline V gives CDR1 SGHTA, CDR2 FQGNSA. In nucleotides, the CDR3 is TGTGCCAGCAGGGGAGAGTTCTCCTACAATGAGCAGTTCTTC. It specifies CASRGEFSYNEQFF.

J is TRBJ2-1 and V is TRBV9; tentative D call: TRBD2 (7 bases). The CDR3 has 14 residues. Trimming shortened V by 3 bases and J by 8 bases, and 15 bases separated the two germline ends. From germline, CDR1 is SGDLS and CDR2 YYNGEE. CDR3 in DNA: TGTGCCAGCAGCGCCCGGGGGGCCTGGGATGAGCAGTTCTTC. This encodes CASSARGAWDEQFF.

The chain has TRBV6-5 and TRBJ2-5, with D uncertain. CDR1 is MNHEY, CDR2 SVGAGI, per germline. Trimming shortened V by 2 bases and J by 5 bases, and 12 bases separated the two germline ends. The CDR3 sequence is 14 residues long. The CDR3 spells CASSYESVRETQYF. In DNA, the CDR3 is TGTGCCAGCAGTTACGAGAGCGTCCGGGAGACCCAGTACTTC.

The chain carries TRBV24-1 and TRBJ2-1; tentatively, D is TRBD1 (6 bases). Looked up from germline, CDR1 is KGHDR and CDR2 is SFDVKD. V was pared by 3 bases and J by 5 bases, with 10 bases between. The CDR3 covers 14 residues. CDR3 bases: TGTGCCACCAGTGATCATGGACAGAACAATGAGCAGTTCTTC. It is translated as CATSDHGQNNEQFF.

The chain links TRBV4-2 to TRBJ1-3, with D hard to call. The length of the CDR3 is 17 residues. Germline V gene sequence: CDR1 LGHNA, CDR2 YNFKEQ. The V and J ends lost 0 bases and 0 bases respectively, with 12 bases between them. The CDR3: CASSQDETANSGNTIYF. In nucleotides, the CDR3 is TGTGCCAGCAGCCAAGATGAGACTGCAAACTCTGGAAACACCATATATTTT.

The chain links TRBV11-2 to TRBJ1-2; no clear D. The ends were cut back, 3 bases at V and 4 bases at J, with 9 bases in the middle. In germline, CDR1 is SGHAT, CDR2 FQNNGV. This CDR3 is 13 amino acids long. The CDR3 DNA is TGTGCCAGCAGCTTGGCAGAAATCTATGGCTACACCTTC. This codes for CASSLAEIYGYTF.

The chain employs TRBV12-3 or TRBV12-4 and TRBJ1-2, with D unclear. V was pared by 1 base and J by 1 base, with 4 bases between. CDR3 size: 13 residues. The CDR3: CASSLDNNYGYTF. DNA of the CDR3: TGTGCCAGCAGTTTAGACAATAACTATGGCTACACCTTC.

V usage is TRBV5-5 and J usage is TRBJ2-1; 9 bases line up with TRBD1. The CDR3 extends over 15 amino acids. Germline CDR1 and CDR2: SGHKS and YYEKEE (reference sequence). V shed 4 bases, J shed 7 bases, and the junction held 9 bases outside the gene matches. The CDR3 nucleotides read TGTGCCAGCAGCCTTGATTGGGACAGGGTAAATGAGCAGTTCTTC. Translating it yields CASSLDWDRVNEQFF.

The V call is TRBV15, the J call TRBJ1-4; no clear D. The CDR3 totals 13 residues. The germline gives CDR1 LNHNV, CDR2 YYDKDF (reference sequence). Trimming removed 3 bases from V and 7 bases from J, with 9 bases in between. The DNA of the CDR3 is TGTGCCACCAGCAGCCCCGGAGGTGAAAAACTGTTTTTT. It translates to CATSSPGGEKLFF.

The chain is built from TRBV3-1 (or the pseudogene TRBV3-2) and TRBJ1-2; 7 bases match TRBD1. Germline V gene lookup returns CDR1 LGHDT and CDR2 YNNKEL (reference sequence). The CDR3 is 14 amino acids. With V trimmed by 1 base and J by 3 bases, 2 bases remained unmatched. The CDR3 nucleotides are TGTGCCAGCAGCCAAGGGACAGGCTACTATGGCTACACCTTC. Translated: CASSQGTGYYGYTF.

The J gene is TRBJ1-2, the V gene TRBV6-5; D is uncertain. Germline lookup yields CDR1 MNHEY and CDR2 SVGAGI. This CDR3 comprises 13 residues. Trimming cost V 10 bases and J 3 bases, with 15 bases left between them. The CDR3 DNA reads as TGTGCCACTCAGTTGTGGAGGGACTATGGCTACACCTTC. This sequence encodes CATQLWRDYGYTF.

The chain carries TRBV6-2 or TRBV6-3 and TRBJ1-5, with 11 bases that match TRBD1. The trim removed 2 bases at V and 3 bases at J, leaving 9 bases unmatched. Looked up from germline, CDR1 is MNHEY and CDR2 is SVGEGT. The CDR3 extends over 18 amino acids. The CDR3: CASSYRTGGAMTNQPQHF. As DNA, the CDR3 is TGTGCCAGCAGTTACCGGACAGGGGGCGCGATGACCAATCAGCCCCAGCATTTT.

The J gene is TRBJ1-6, the V gene TRBV6-5, with 12 bases identical to TRBD1. Per the germline V gene, CDR1 is MNHEY and CDR2 is SVGAGI. The trim removed 7 bases at V and 13 bases at J, leaving 8 bases unmatched. The CDR3 totals 14 residues. For the CDR3, the DNA is TGTGCCAGCAACCGGGACAGGGGGCCGTTGCCCCTCCACTTT. This gives the protein CASNRDRGPLPLHF.

The gene calls are TRBV12-3 or TRBV12-4 and TRBJ2-3; D not certain. Trimming shortened V by 5 bases and J by 2 bases, and 5 bases separated the two germline ends. The CDR3 is 12 residues long. CDR3 bases: TGTGCCAGCAGTCGAGTCACAGATACGCAGTATTTT. Translated, it gives CASSRVTDTQYF.

The chain combines TRBV5-1 with TRBJ2-3, with TRBD2 matching 8 bases. V was clipped by 6 bases and J by 4 bases; unmatched bases: 10. The CDR3 has 15 residues. CDR1 SGHRS and CDR2 YFSETQ come from the germline V gene. As DNA, the CDR3 is TGCGCCAGCACCCCGCGGGGGGCTCACGCAGATACGCAGTATTTT. As protein: CASTPRGAHADTQYF.

This clone was found a few times. The rearrangement links TRBV19 to TRBJ1-1, with 8 bases aligning to TRBD1. This CDR3 contains 14 residues. V trimming: 3 bases; J trimming: 6 bases; junction bases outside the gene matches: 6. The germline V gene has CDR1 LNHDA and CDR2 SQIVND (reference sequence). CDR3 amino acids: CASSIQGAGAEAFF. CDR3 in DNA: TGTGCCAGTAGTATTCAGGGGGCGGGCGCTGAAGCTTTCTTT.

The CDR3 nucleotides are TGCGCCAGCAGCCCGGGACAGCAAGAGACCCAGTACTTC. Its translation: CASSPGQQETQYF. This chain uses TRBV5-1 with TRBJ2-5, with 7 bases identical to TRBD1. The V and J ends lost 4 bases and 2 bases, in that order; junction bases with no gene match: 2. The CDR3 has 13 residues. CDR1 and CDR2 from the germline V gene are SGHRS and YFSETQ.

The chain joins TRBV7-2 to TRBJ1-5, with a weak D call TRBD1 (5 bases). The CDR3 contains 15 residues. The germline V gene encodes CDR1 SGHTA and CDR2 FQGNSA. Deletions cut 6 bases from V and 0 bases from J, with 12 bases between. CDR3 bases: TGTGCCAGCAGTCTACAGGTGGATAGCAATCAGCCCCAGCATTTT. Its protein is CASSLQVDSNQPQHF.

The gene calls are TRBV11-3 and TRBJ2-5; no definite D call. Trimming removed 4 bases at V and 2 bases at J, with 14 bases between. The CDR3 loop spans 15 amino acids. CDR1 and CDR2 from the germline V gene are SGHNT and YENEEA. This CDR3 is CASSSYQDGQETQYF. The DNA of the CDR3 is TGTGCCAGCAGCTCGTACCAGGATGGGCAAGAGACCCAGTACTTC.